The T cell receptor beta chain under discussion was sequenced for a study of blood T cell repertoires in COVID-19. Turning to the study itself: PBMCs, B-cell-depleted T cells, or T cells provided the cDNA or gDNA that made up the material.

The CDR3 is 14 amino acids. CDR1 MNHEY and CDR2 SVGAGI come from the germline V gene. Trimming removed 5 bases at V and 8 bases at J, with 15 bases between. The protocol was immunoSEQ multiplex PCR, while the TCRdb copy is restricted to in-frame clones and leaves out a portion. The profile shows more than 300,000 clones, roughly 88% of them singletons. This chain connects TRBV6-5 to TRBJ1-4, with unresolved D. Sample: peripheral blood. This receptor was identified in a woman in her fifties or sixties with acute or convalescent COVID-19. The CDR3 here is CASSTRLGREKLFF. The CDR3 DNA is TGTGCCAGCAGTACCCGACTGGGTAGGGAAAAACTGTTTTTT.